The 29 T cell receptor beta chains below were found in one sample sequenced in a study of OX40 agonist ivuxolimab in advanced cancers. Libraries were prepared through the immunoSEQ multiplex PCR assay. TCRdb holds this immuneACCESS table with in-frame rearrangements only. Some clones are missing; in checked studies, unresolved V genes explain under half, and the rest has no known cause. In this sample the table shows 30,000 to 40,000 clones, approximately 80% of which occur a single time. About 20% of the sample comes from the top ten. This specimen was CD4+ or CD8+ T cells sorted from blood, taken in a trial of the OX40 agonist ivuxolimab. The origin of the receptors is an adult with an advanced solid tumor such as melanoma, head and neck, liver or kidney cancer.

V usage is TRBV11-1 and J usage is TRBJ2-7, with D possibly being TRBD1 (6 bases). V lost 1 base, J lost 5 bases, and 12 bases lay in between. The V gene's germline CDR1 is SGHAT and CDR2 FQDESV (reference sequence). The CDR3 is 14 amino acids. CDR3 loop: CASSLDRVANEQYF. The CDR3 DNA is TGTGCCAGCAGCTTAGACAGGGTTGCGAACGAGCAGTACTTC.

This clone was observed once. The rearrangement joins TRBV30 to TRBJ1-2; D is ambiguous. Per germline, CDR1 GTSNPN and CDR2 SVGIG (reference sequence). CDR3 size: 15 residues. Trimming pared 0 bases from V and 5 bases from J, leaving 16 bases between. For the CDR3, the DNA is TGTGCCTGGAGTGTGGGTGCCGGGAAATGGTATGGCTACACCTTC. Residues: CAWSVGAGKWYGYTF.

A single count supports this clone. J is TRBJ1-4 and V is TRBV7-9, with D possibly being TRBD1 (6 bases). The CDR3 has 14 residues. Germline CDR1 and CDR2: SEHNR and FQNEAQ (reference sequence). V lost 4 bases, J lost 7 bases, and 13 bases lay in between. The CDR3 protein is CASSSTGGGEKLFF. CDR3 coding DNA: TGTGCCAGCAGCTCCACAGGAGGGGGTGAAAAACTGTTTTTT. The full variable domain, its missing parts supplied by reference TRBV7-9 and TRBJ1-4, is DTGVSQNPRHKITKRGQNVTFRCDPISEHNRLYWYRQTLGQGPEFLTYFQNEAQLEKSRLLSDRFSAERPKGSFSTLEIQRTEQGDSAMYLCASSSTGGGEKLFFGSGTQLSVL.

The chain links TRBV7-9 to TRBJ2-3; no clear D gene. CDR1 is SEHNR and CDR2 is FQNEAQ in the germline V gene (reference sequence). This CDR3 region has 12 residues. Trimming removed 7 bases at V and 6 bases at J, with 11 bases between. CDR3 amino acids: CASTLNVDTQYF. DNA for the CDR3: TGTGCCAGCACCCTAAACGTGGATACGCAGTATTTT.

The chain has TRBV19 and TRBJ2-2; D unresolved. Trimming took off 3 bases at V and 7 bases at J, with 9 bases between the two ends. This CDR3 region has 13 residues. Germline V gene lookup returns CDR1 LNHDA and CDR2 SQIVND (reference sequence). The CDR3 DNA sequence: TGTGCCAGTAGTATTGTAGAGGTCGGGGAGCTGTTTTTT. This translates into CASSIVEVGELFF.

This chain joins TRBV7-8 and TRBJ2-5, with D perhaps TRBD2 (6 bases). V lost 1 base, J lost 3 bases, and 6 bases lay in between. Germline CDR1 and CDR2: SGHVS and FQNEAQ. The CDR3 is made up of 13 amino acids. The CDR3 loop reads CASSLGTKETQYF. In DNA form, the CDR3 reads TGTGCCAGCAGCTTAGGGACTAAAGAGACCCAGTACTTC.

The genes are TRBV4-1 and TRBJ2-2; TRBD2 matches 12 bases. The V and J ends lost 0 bases and 5 bases, in that order; junction bases with no gene match: 10. From germline, CDR1 is MGHRA and CDR2 YSYEKL. The CDR3 covers 19 residues. CDR3 DNA: TGCGCCAGCAGCCAAGAGAGGCTAGCGGGAGGGCCCCGGACCGGGGAGCTGTTTTTT. It yields the protein CASSQERLAGGPRTGELFF.

The rearrangement links TRBV7-6 to TRBJ2-6; 9 positions match TRBD1. This CDR3 contains 19 residues. CDR1 SGHVS and CDR2 FNYEAQ come from the germline V gene. The V segment lost 1 base and the J segment 4 bases; nucleotides outside the gene matches: 11. The CDR3 bases are TGTGCCAGCAGCTTAGGTCGGGACAGGGTGGTGAGAGGGGCCAACGTCCTGACTTTC. Translation gives CASSLGRDRVVRGANVLTF.

In DNA, the CDR3 is TGTGCCAGCAGCTTAAGACTAGCGGGAAACCTCTACGAGCAGTACTTC. Translating it yields CASSLRLAGNLYEQYF. V gene TRBV7-2 combines with J gene TRBJ2-7; 11 bases align to TRBD2. The V gene end was trimmed by 2 bases and the J gene end by 3 bases; junction bases not matched to a gene: 6. CDR3 length: 16 residues. From germline, CDR1 is SGHTA and CDR2 FQGNSA.

This chain connects TRBV30 to TRBJ1-5, with TRBD1 matching over 8 bases. CDR1 and CDR2 (germline): GTSNPN, SVGIG (reference sequence). V shed 6 bases and J 4 bases; nucleotides not matched to a gene: 5. The CDR3 has 13 residues. This CDR3 is CACDRGENQPQHF. CDR3 coding DNA: TGTGCCTGTGACAGGGGCGAGAATCAGCCCCAGCATTTT.

The chain employs TRBV29-1 and TRBJ2-7; 9 bases are a match to TRBD1. The CDR3 is 12 amino acids. V shed 4 bases, J shed 5 bases, and the junction held 3 bases outside the gene matches. Germline-derived CDR1 and CDR2 are SQVTM and ANQGSEA. The CDR3 is CSVGTGDDEQYF. The CDR3, as DNA: TGCAGCGTTGGGACAGGGGACGACGAGCAGTACTTC.

The CDR3 loop reads CASSPGRVTTQETQYF. In nucleotides, the CDR3 is TGCGCCAGCAGCCCGGGACGGGTCACGACTCAAGAGACCCAGTACTTC. This chain connects TRBV5-1 to TRBJ2-5; tentatively, D is TRBD1 or TRBD2 (5 bases each). The CDR3 spans 16 residues. V shed 4 bases and J shed 2 bases, with 18 bases lying between them. Looked up from germline, CDR1 is SGHRS and CDR2 is YFSETQ.

This clone was recorded a few times. The chain links TRBV28 to TRBJ1-2; maybe TRBD1 (5 bases). This CDR3 is built from 12 residues. Trimming took off 7 bases at V and 7 bases at J, with 13 bases between the two ends. Per germline, CDR1 MDHEN and CDR2 SYDVKM. The CDR3 reads CASTIIGVGYTF. The CDR3 DNA is TGTGCCAGCACAATCATAGGGGTTGGCTACACCTTC.

The chain uses TRBV9 and TRBJ1-2; 8 bases are a match to TRBD1. Trimming cost V 0 bases and J 7 bases; bases outside gene matches: 11. Germline CDR1 reads SGDLS; CDR2 reads YYNGEE. The CDR3 loop spans 16 amino acids. CDR3 DNA: TGTGCCAGCAGCGTAGGACAGGGGAGGGGGCTGCGTGGCTACACCTTC. It yields the protein CASSVGQGRGLRGYTF.

The chain combines TRBV10-3 with TRBJ2-5; TRBD1 agrees at 10 bases. The J call may be mistaken, given a closer DNA end match to TRBJ2-7. The germline gives CDR1 ENHRY, CDR2 SYGVKD. The CDR3 is 15 residues long. CDR3 coding DNA: TGTGCCATCAGTGAGGAGGACAGGGGGGCCTACGAGCAGTACTTC. Amino acid sequence: CAISEEDRGAYEQYF.

The table lists this clone with a count of one. The chain couples TRBV27 to TRBJ1-1; TRBD1 might be the D (6 bases). V lost 1 base to trimming and J lost 4 bases, with 7 bases between them. This CDR3 comprises 13 residues. Germline-derived CDR1 and CDR2 are MNHEY and SMNVEV (reference sequence). The CDR3 reads CASSLFRGTEAFF. The CDR3 region has the DNA TGTGCCAGCAGTTTATTCAGGGGCACTGAAGCTTTCTTT.

The CDR3: CASRRTLNTGELFF. The CDR3 bases are TGTGCCAGCAGACGGACCCTAAACACCGGGGAGCTGTTTTTT. The gene calls are TRBV2 and TRBJ2-2, with no clear D. Trimming cost V 6 bases and J 2 bases, with 10 bases left between them. CDR3 length equals 14 residues. Germline V gives CDR1 SNHLY, CDR2 FYNNEI.

The chain links TRBV6-1 to TRBJ1-2, with D possibly being TRBD1 (5 bases). Germline V gene sequence: CDR1 MNHNS, CDR2 SASEGT. CDR3 size: 15 residues. Trimming took off 2 bases at V and 4 bases at J, with 14 bases between the two ends. The CDR3 region has the DNA TGTGCCAGCAGTGAATTGTCTTGGGGCCCCTATGGCTACACCTTC. It translates to CASSELSWGPYGYTF.

This sequence joins TRBV28 and TRBJ1-1, with 8 bases identical to TRBD1. The CDR3 runs 14 residues. V trimming: 5 bases; J trimming: 1 base; junction bases outside the gene matches: 3. Looked up from germline, CDR1 is MDHEN and CDR2 is SYDVKM. CDR3 sequence reads: CASSIGTGNTEAFF. CDR3 coding DNA: TGTGCCAGCAGTATAGGGACAGGGAACACTGAAGCTTTCTTT.

This chain joins TRBV5-1 and TRBJ2-7; no clear D gene. Germline CDR1 is SGHRS and CDR2 is YFSETQ. CDR3 size: 14 residues. Deletions cut 1 base from V and 2 bases from J, with 10 bases between. The CDR3 sequence is CASSLLGITYEQYF. DNA of the CDR3: TGCGCCAGCAGCTTGTTGGGCATCACCTACGAGCAGTACTTC.

The rearrangement uses TRBV11-3 and TRBJ1-5; maybe TRBD1 (6 bases). The CDR3 totals 17 residues. The V end was cut by 5 bases, the J end by 7 bases, with 24 bases between. Germline values: CDR1 SGHNT, CDR2 YENEEA. The CDR3 loop reads CASSAQGFQGKGQPQHF. The CDR3 region has the DNA TGTGCCAGCAGCGCGCAAGGATTCCAGGGGAAGGGACAGCCCCAGCATTTT.

This sequence joins TRBV27 and TRBJ2-2; TRBD1 or TRBD2 may be the D gene (7 bases each). V was cut by 6 bases and J by 7 bases, with 15 bases left in between. The CDR3 is made up of 14 amino acids. Germline values: CDR1 MNHEY, CDR2 SMNVEV (reference sequence). The CDR3 nucleotides read TGTGCCAGCAGGAGGCAGGGGGGGGGCGGGGAGCTGTTTTTT. Its protein is CASRRQGGGGELFF.

This chain connects TRBV9 to TRBJ2-2; possible D gene TRBD1, 6 bases. Germline lookup yields CDR1 SGDLS and CDR2 YYNGEE. The CDR3 has 18 residues. Trimming pared 2 bases from V and 1 base from J, leaving 18 bases between. CDR3 DNA sequence: TGTGCCAGCAGCGTGAGTCAACAGGGACCTGGGAACACCGGGGAGCTGTTTTTT. Its protein is CASSVSQQGPGNTGELFF.

V gene TRBV7-3 combines with J gene TRBJ2-3; D is tentatively TRBD1 or TRBD2 (5 bases each). V was clipped by 7 bases and J by 4 bases, with 15 bases between them. Germline V gives CDR1 SGHTA, CDR2 FQGTGA. The CDR3 sequence is 14 residues long. In nucleotides, the CDR3 is TGTGCCAGCACTATGGGGGTTCGACCAGATACGCAGTATTTT. The encoded protein is CASTMGVRPDTQYF.

The chain carries TRBV6-6 and TRBJ2-5; TRBD2 aligns across 12 bases. Germline CDR1 MNHNY, CDR2 SVGAGI (reference sequence). The CDR3 is made up of 15 amino acids. The J segment lost 3 bases and the V segment lost 5 bases, leaving 4 bases of the junction unmatched. CDR3 residues: CASSRRTSGEETQYF. The CDR3 DNA reads TGTGCCAGCAGTAGAAGGACTAGCGGGGAAGAGACCCAGTACTTC.

The chain has TRBV4-1 and TRBJ1-5; D gene ambiguous. There are 13 residues in the CDR3. CDR1 MGHRA and CDR2 YSYEKL come from the germline V gene. V was cut by 1 base and J by 6 bases, with 7 bases left in between. DNA for the CDR3: TGCGCCAGCAGCCAAGTCCTGGGTCAGCCCCAGCATTTT. This translates into CASSQVLGQPQHF.

This chain connects TRBV19 to TRBJ1-1, with D unclear. The V end lost 2 bases, the J end lost 2 bases, and 15 bases lay between the germline ends. The CDR3 sequence is 16 residues long. Germline V gene sequence: CDR1 LNHDA, CDR2 SQIVND (reference sequence). For the CDR3, the DNA is TGTGCCAGTAGTATAATCACTGCCGGAGGTAACACTGAAGCTTTCTTT. It specifies CASSIITAGGNTEAFF.

This chain uses TRBV5-4 with TRBJ2-4, with D perhaps matching TRBD1 or TRBD2 (6 bases each). Germline assignment: CDR1 SGHNT and CDR2 YYREEE (reference sequence). The V end lost 0 bases, the J end lost 8 bases, and 12 bases lay between the germline ends. The CDR3 runs to 14 residues. The CDR3 spells CASSLEGGTDIQYF. As DNA, the CDR3 is TGTGCCAGCAGCTTGGAGGGGGGAACGGACATTCAGTACTTC.

There are a few counts of this clone. The V and J genes are TRBV6-5 and TRBJ1-6; D unclear. V dropped 5 bases and J dropped 12 bases, with 11 bases sitting between them. Germline-derived CDR1 and CDR2 are MNHEY and SVGAGI. The CDR3 spans 12 residues. In DNA, the CDR3 is TGTGCCAGCAGTACAATCGGTATACCCCTCCACTTT. Its protein is CASSTIGIPLHF.